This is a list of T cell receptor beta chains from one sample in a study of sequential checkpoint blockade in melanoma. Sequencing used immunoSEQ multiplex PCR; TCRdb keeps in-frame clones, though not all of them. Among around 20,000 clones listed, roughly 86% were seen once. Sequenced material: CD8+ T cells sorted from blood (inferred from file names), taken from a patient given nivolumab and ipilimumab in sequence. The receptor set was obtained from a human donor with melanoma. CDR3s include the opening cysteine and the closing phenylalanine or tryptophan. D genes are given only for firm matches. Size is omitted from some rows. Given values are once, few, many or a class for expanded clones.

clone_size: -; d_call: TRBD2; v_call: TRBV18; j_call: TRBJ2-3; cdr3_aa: CASSPTVGLAGGSDTQYF; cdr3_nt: TGTGCCAGCTCACCGACGGTGGGACTAGCGGGAGGTTCAGATACGCAGTATTTT
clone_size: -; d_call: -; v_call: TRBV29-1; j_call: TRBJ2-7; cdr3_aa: CSVRDSEQYF; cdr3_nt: TGCAGCGTTCGCGACTCCGAGCAGTACTTC
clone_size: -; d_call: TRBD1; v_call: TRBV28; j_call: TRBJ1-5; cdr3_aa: CASRPLTGNGDQPQHF; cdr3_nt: TGTGCCAGCAGACCTCTGACAGGGAATGGGGATCAGCCCCAGCATTTT
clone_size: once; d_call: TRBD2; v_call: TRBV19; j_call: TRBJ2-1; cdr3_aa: CASSTRLAGGGGNEQFF; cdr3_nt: TGTGCCAGTAGTACCAGACTAGCGGGAGGAGGTGGAAATGAGCAGTTCTTC
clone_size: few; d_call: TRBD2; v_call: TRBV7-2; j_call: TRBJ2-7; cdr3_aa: CASSLDLAGGPGEQYF; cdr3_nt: TGTGCCAGCAGCCTAGACTTAGCGGGAGGGCCGGGGGAGCAGTACTTC
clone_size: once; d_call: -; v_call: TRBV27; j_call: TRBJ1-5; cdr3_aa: CASRTREGGPQHF; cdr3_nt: TGTGCCAGCCGAACCCGGGAAGGGGGGCCCCAGCATTTT
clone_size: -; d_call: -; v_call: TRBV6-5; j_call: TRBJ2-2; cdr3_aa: CASSYSSGAGTGELFF; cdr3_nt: TGTGCCAGCAGTTACTCGTCGGGCGCGGGCACCGGGGAGCTGTTTTTT
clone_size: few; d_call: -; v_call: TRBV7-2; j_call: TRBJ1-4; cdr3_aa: CASSLVYNEKLFF; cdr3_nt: TGTGCCAGCAGCTTAGTTTATAATGAAAAACTGTTTTTT
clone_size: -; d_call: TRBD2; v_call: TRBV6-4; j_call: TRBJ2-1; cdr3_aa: CASSKLAGGHNEQFF; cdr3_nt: TGTGCCAGCAGTAAGCTAGCGGGAGGGCACAATGAGCAGTTCTTC
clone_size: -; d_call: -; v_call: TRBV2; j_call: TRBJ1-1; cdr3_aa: CARGGRGTPPEAFF; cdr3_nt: TGTGCCAGGGGGGGAAGGGGCACCCCACCTGAAGCTTTCTTT
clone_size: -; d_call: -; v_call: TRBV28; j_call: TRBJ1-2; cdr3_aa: CASSLVAGKGYTF; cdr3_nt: TGTGCCAGCAGTTTGGTGGCAGGGAAGGGCTACACCTTC
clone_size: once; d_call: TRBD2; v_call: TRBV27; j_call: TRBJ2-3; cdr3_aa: CASSLWLAGTDTQYF; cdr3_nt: TGTGCCAGCAGTTTATGGCTAGCGGGAACAGATACGCAGTATTTT
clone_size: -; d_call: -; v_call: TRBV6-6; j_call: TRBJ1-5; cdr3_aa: CASRVAQVPNQPQHF; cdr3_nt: TGTGCCAGCAGAGTTGCCCAGGTTCCCAATCAGCCCCAGCATTTT
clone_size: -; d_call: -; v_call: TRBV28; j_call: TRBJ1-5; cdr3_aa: CASSIVSGQPQHF; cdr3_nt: TGTGCCAGCAGTATAGTATCGGGTCAGCCCCAGCATTTT
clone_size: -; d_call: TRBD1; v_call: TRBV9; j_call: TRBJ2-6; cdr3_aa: CASSGRTGLVTSGANVLTF; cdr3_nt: TGTGCCAGCAGCGGGCGGACAGGGTTGGTGACCTCTGGGGCCAACGTCCTGACTTTC
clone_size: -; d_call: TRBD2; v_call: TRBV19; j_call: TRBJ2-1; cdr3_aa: CASTQSGIAGVRYEQFF; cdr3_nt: TGTGCCAGTACCCAATCTGGGATAGCGGGAGTTAGATATGAGCAGTTCTTC
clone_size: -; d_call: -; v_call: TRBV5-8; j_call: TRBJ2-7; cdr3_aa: CASNDYGTPLEQYF; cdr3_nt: TGTGCCAGCAACGATTACGGGACTCCCCTTGAGCAGTACTTC
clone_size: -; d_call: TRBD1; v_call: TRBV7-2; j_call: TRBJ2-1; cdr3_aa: CASSHNRDRAYNEQFF; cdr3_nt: TGTGCCAGCAGCCACAACCGGGACAGGGCCTACAATGAGCAGTTCTTC
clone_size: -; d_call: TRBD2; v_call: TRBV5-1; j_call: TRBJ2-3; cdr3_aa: CASSPGTSGGTDTQYF; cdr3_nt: TGCGCCAGCAGCCCCGGGACTAGCGGGGGCACAGATACGCAGTATTTT
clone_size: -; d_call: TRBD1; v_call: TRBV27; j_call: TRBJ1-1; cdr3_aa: CASSPQGQGKNTEAFF; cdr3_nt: TGTGCCAGCAGTCCGCAGGGACAGGGGAAGAACACTGAAGCTTTCTTT
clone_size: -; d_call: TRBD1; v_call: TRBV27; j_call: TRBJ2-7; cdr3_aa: CASSSGQGVADEQYF; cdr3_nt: TGTGCCAGCAGCTCGGGACAGGGGGTAGCGGACGAGCAGTACTTC
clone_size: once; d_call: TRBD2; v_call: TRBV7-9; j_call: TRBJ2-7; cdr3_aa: CASSLGGSGTPSYEQYF; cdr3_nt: TGTGCCAGCAGCTTAGGTGGTAGCGGGACCCCTTCCTACGAGCAGTACTTC
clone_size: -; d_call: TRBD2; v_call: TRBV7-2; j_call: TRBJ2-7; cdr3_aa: CASSRGDYRYEQYF; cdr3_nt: TGTGCCAGCAGCAGAGGGGACTACCGCTACGAGCAGTACTTC
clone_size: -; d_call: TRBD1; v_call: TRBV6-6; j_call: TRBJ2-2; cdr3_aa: CASNDRANTGELFF; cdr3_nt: TGTGCCAGCAACGACAGGGCGAACACCGGGGAGCTGTTTTTT
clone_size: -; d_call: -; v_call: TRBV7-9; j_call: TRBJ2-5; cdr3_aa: CASSWAQETQYF; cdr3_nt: TGTGCCAGCAGTTGGGCACAAGAGACCCAGTACTTC
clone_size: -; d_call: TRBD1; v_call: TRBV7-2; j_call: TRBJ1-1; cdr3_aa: CASCLGTVNTEAFF; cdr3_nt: TGTGCCAGCTGCCTAGGGACAGTGAACACTGAAGCTTTCTTT
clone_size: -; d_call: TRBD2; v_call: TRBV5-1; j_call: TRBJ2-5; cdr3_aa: CASSKGLAGGRETQYF; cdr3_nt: TGCGCCAGCAGCAAGGGACTAGCGGGAGGCAGGGAGACCCAGTACTTC
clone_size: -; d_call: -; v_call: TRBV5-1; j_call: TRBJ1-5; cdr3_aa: CASSLDGDSNQPQHF; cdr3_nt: TGCGCCAGCAGCTTGGACGGTGATAGCAATCAGCCCCAGCATTTT
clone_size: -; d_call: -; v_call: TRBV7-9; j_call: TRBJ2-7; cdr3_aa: CASNQAMEQIF; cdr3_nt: TGTGCCAGCAATCAAGCCATGGAGCAGATCTTC
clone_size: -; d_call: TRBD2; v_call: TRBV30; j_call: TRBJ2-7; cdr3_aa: CAWSGKSMGGVEQYF; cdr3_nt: TGTGCCTGGAGTGGGAAGAGTATGGGAGGGGTCGAGCAGTACTTC
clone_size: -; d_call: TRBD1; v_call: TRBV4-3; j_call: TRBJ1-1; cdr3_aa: CASSQGVPGQAYTEAFF; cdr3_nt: TGCGCCAGCAGCCAAGGGGTTCCAGGACAGGCGTACACTGAAGCTTTCTTT
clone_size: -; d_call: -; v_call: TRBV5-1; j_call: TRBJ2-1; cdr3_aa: CARQGTDNEQFF; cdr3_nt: TGCGCCAGACAGGGTACGGACAATGAGCAGTTCTTC
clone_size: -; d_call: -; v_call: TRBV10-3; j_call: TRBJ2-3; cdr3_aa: CAISGAGTSTDTQYF; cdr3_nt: TGTGCCATCAGCGGGGCGGGGACTAGCACAGATACGCAGTATTTT